The clone carrying this TCR beta chain occurred many times. The sample comes from a study of blood T cells in healthy people across ages. Together with a sample-barcoded 5' primer, a J-beta primer mix was included in a second PCR lasting roughly 6 to 12 cycles. Each cDNA molecule was tagged by a template-switch adaptor that had 12 random nucleotides. One entry per CDR3 protein, called by TCRdb with MiXCR from the 5' RACE reads. The sample has about 1.1 million distinct CDR3 sequences; around two fifths are singletons. Trimming shortened V by 3 bases and J by 0 bases, and 12 bases separated the two germline ends. Per the germline V gene, CDR1 is KGHDR and CDR2 is SFDVKD. CDR3 size: 16 residues.

The sequence derives from a man aged 18 to 29 in good health. The rearrangement links TRBV24-1 to TRBJ2-3, with a tentative D call TRBD1 (5 bases). Material for sequencing was blood. CDR3 region: CATSDGADTSTDTQYF. DNA for the CDR3: TGTGCCACCAGTGATGGGGCAGATACTAGCACAGATACGCAGTATTTT.